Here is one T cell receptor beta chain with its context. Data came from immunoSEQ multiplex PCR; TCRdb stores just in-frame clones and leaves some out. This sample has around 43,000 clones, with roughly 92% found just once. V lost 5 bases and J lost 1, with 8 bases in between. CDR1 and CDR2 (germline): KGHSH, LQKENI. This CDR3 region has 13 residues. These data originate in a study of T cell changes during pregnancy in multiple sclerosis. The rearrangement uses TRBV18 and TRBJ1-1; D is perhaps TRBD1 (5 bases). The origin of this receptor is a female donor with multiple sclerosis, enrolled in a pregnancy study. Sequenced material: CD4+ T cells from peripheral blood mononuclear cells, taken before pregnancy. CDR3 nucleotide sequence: TGTGCCAGCTCAGGCGGGGCGAACACTGAAGCTTTCTTT. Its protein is CASSGGANTEAFF.